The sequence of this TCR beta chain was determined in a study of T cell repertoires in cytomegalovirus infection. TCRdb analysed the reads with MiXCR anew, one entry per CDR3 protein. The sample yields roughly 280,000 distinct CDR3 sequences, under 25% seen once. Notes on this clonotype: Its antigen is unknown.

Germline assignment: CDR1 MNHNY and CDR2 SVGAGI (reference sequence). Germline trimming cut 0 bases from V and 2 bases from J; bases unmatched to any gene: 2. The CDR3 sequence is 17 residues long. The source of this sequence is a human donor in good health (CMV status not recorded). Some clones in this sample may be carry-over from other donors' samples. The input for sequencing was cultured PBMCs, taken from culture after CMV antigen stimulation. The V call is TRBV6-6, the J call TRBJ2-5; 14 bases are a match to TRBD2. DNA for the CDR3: TGTGCCAGCAGTTACTCGCGACTAGCGGGAGGGCAAGAGACCCAGTACTTC. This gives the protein CASSYSRLAGGQETQYF.